The clone carrying this TCR beta chain was recorded a few times. No antigen is known for it. This specimen belongs to a study of cytomegalovirus exposure and HLA in healthy donors. A multiplex PCR was run with 60 Vbeta primers and 13 Jbeta primers. Repertoires were generated with immunoSEQ multiplex PCR, while TCRdb's copy carries only in-frame clones and drops some. Here the sample spans approximately 110,000 clones, roughly 76% being singletons. Study-wide results and limits: The dataset shows that most TCR sequences were rare, while some public TCRs occurred in many donors. On later analysis, the bulk of CMV-associated TCR beta chains appeared to be HLA-restricted. The study labeled 150 to 200 TCR beta chains cytomegalovirus-associated.

Germline CDR1 SGHRS, CDR2 YFSETQ. Between the trimmed V and J ends, which lost 5 bases and 4 bases, there was a span of 13 bases. The CDR3 totals 14 residues. J is TRBJ1-3 and V is TRBV5-1, with a tentative D call TRBD1 (5 bases). The sequencing sample was made of PBMCs. This receptor was taken from a man aged 25-45 years in good health and CMV-seropositive. This CDR3 reads CASRTQGSGNTIYF. CDR3 bases: TGCGCCAGCAGAACGCAGGGTTCGGGAAACACCATATATTTT.